The present entry profiles one T cell receptor beta chain with its context. This sample was included in a study of cytomegalovirus exposure and HLA in healthy donors. The PCR was carried out with 60 Vbeta primers and 13 Jbeta primers. TCRdb keeps only in-frame clones here, not all; method: immunoSEQ multiplex PCR. The data contain 130,000 to 150,000 clones, approximately 80% of them singletons. Looked up from germline, CDR1 is SGHNT and CDR2 is YENEEA. Deletions cut 5 bases from V and 0 bases from J, with 10 bases between. The CDR3 is 14 amino acids. The source of this sequence is a man in his forties in good health and CMV-seropositive. The rearrangement joins TRBV11-3 to TRBJ1-1; D is ambiguous. The sample consisted of PBMCs. CDR3 DNA sequence: TGTGCCAGCAGCCGGCGAGGGATGAACACTGAAGCTTTCTTT. It is translated as CASSRRGMNTEAFF.